A selection of T cell receptor beta chains follows, all from one sample in a study of regulatory T cells in long-lasting Graves disease. TCRdb analysed the multiplex PCR reads with MiXCR anew, one entry per CDR3 protein. The repertoire has about 660,000 distinct CDR3 sequences, around 32% of them found once; the top ten carry about two fifths. Sequenced material: peripheral blood mononuclear cells (PBMCs), taken when the disease was refractory, from a patient treated with antithyroid drugs. These receptors all stem from a female donor with Graves disease. The CDR3 runs from the conserved cysteine through the conserved F or W. A D gene is named only where the DNA matches it firmly. Part of the rows lack a size; the others show once, few, many or a class for expanded clones.

19	TRBD1	TRBV6-2/TRBV6-3	TRBJ2-7	-	TGTGCCAGCAGTTACTCGAAGGGACAGGGGGAGATCCTCATCTACGAGCAGTACTTC	CASSYSKGQGEILIYEQYF
16	-	TRBV27	TRBJ1-1	-	TGTGCCAGCAGTTTACTCGGGGTCTCTACCCATTCTGAAGCTTTCTTT	CASSLLGVSTHSEAFF
16	-	TRBV28	TRBJ1-5	-	TGTGCCAGCAGTTTGAGGCCGGGTACGTCCAATCAGCCCCAGCATTTT	CASSLRPGTSNQPQHF
18	TRBD2	TRBV7-9	TRBJ2-7	few	TGTGCCAGCAGCATGGCGGGACTAGCGGGTGGAGGACCCTACGAGCAGTACTTC	CASSMAGLAGGGPYEQYF
15	TRBD1	TRBV6-1	TRBJ1-2	many	TGTGCCAGCAGACCTCAACCGGGACAGCTCTATGGCTACACCTTC	CASRPQPGQLYGYTF
13	-	TRBV20-1	TRBJ2-7	-	TGCAGTGCTAGAGGGGGGGCCGGGGGCGAGCAGTACTTC	CSARGGAGGEQYF
16	-	TRBV7-9	TRBJ1-4	few	TGTGCCAGCAGCTTAGTGGGCACCTCAACTAATGAAAAACTGTTTTTT	CASSLVGTSTNEKLFF
14	-	TRBV6-1	TRBJ2-7	-	TGTGCCAGCAGCAATACAGGGAATACCTACGAGCAGTACTTC	CASSNTGNTYEQYF
16	-	TRBV14	TRBJ1-1	-	TGCGCCAGCAGCCAAGATGAGGGAGTCGTGAACACTGAAGCTTTCTTT	CASSQDEGVVNTEAFF
12	-	TRBV28	TRBJ1-1	few	TGTGCCGCCGACGAGTTGACAGGTGAAGCTTTCTTT	CAADELTGEAFF
15	TRBD1	TRBV4-1	TRBJ1-1	few	TGCGCCAGCAGCCAACAACAGGGGGCGAACACTGAAGCTTTCTTT	CASSQQQGANTEAFF
18	TRBD1	TRBV28	TRBJ1-3	-	TGTGCCAGCAGAATCAACAGGGGAGTTAAGAGCTCTGGAAACACCATATATTTT	CASRINRGVKSSGNTIYF
16	TRBD1	TRBV5-1	TRBJ1-1	-	TGCGCCAGCAGGACAGGGTTCTTGGGGTCAGACACTGAAGCTTTCTTT	CASRTGFLGSDTEAFF
14	-	TRBV15	TRBJ1-5	-	TGTGCCACCAGCAGAGGAGAAACCAATCAGCCCCAGCATTTT	CATSRGETNQPQHF
15	TRBD1	TRBV6-1	TRBJ1-5	-	TGTGCCAGCAGTATCAGACAGGGAAGGGCTCAGCCCCAGCATTTT	CASSIRQGRAQPQHF
14	-	TRBV3-1	TRBJ2-7	-	TGTGCCAGCAGCCAAGAAATGGGACTTTACGAGCAGTACTTC	CASSQEMGLYEQYF
15	-	TRBV24-1	TRBJ2-7	-	TGTGCCACCAGTGATCTCAGGGTTGGTTCCTACGAGCAGTACTTC	CATSDLRVGSYEQYF
14	TRBD1	TRBV11-1	TRBJ1-4	many	TGTGCCAGCAGCCGACAGGGAAGAGGTGAAAAACTGTTTTTT	CASSRQGRGEKLFF
16	TRBD2	TRBV28	TRBJ2-7	-	TGTGCCAGCAGTTCCAACAGACTAGCATCCCCTCACGAGCAGTACTTC	CASSSNRLASPHEQYF
12	-	TRBV30	TRBJ1-2	many	TGTGCTAAGAGGGCAGGGCCTTTAGGCTACACCTTC	CAKRAGPLGYTF
19	TRBD2	TRBV6-5	TRBJ2-7	few	TGTGCCAGCAGTTACGACACTAGCGGGAGCCCCGGGGGCTCCTACGAGCAGTACTTC	CASSYDTSGSPGGSYEQYF
13	-	TRBV28	TRBJ1-5	-	TGTGCCAGCAGCCCTGCCGGATTCAAGCCCCAGCATTTT	CASSPAGFKPQHF
12	-	TRBV12-3/TRBV12-4	TRBJ1-1	many	TGTGCCAGCAGACCCGACGCGACTGAAGCTTTCTTT	CASRPDATEAFF
20	-	TRBV5-1	TRBJ2-6	few	TGCGCCAGCAGACGACAGACCGGGACACCATATGGCTCTGGGGCCAACGTCCTGACTTTC	CASRRQTGTPYGSGANVLTF
15	TRBD1	TRBV5-1	TRBJ1-4	-	TGCGCCAGCAGCCTCGGACAGGGAGAAAATGAAAAACTGTTTTTT	CASSLGQGENEKLFF